Listed below are T cell receptor beta chains from one sample, sequenced in a study of Ad26.COV2.S vaccination and SARS-CoV-2 variants. Clones were read by immunoSEQ multiplex PCR, and TCRdb kept only the in-frame ones, dropping some. This sample has about 680,000 clones, with around 89% found just once. Specimen: peripheral blood, collected in a trial of Ad26.COV2.S vaccine versus placebo. These receptors all stem from a person between 18 and 65 years old who received the Ad26.COV2.S COVID-19 vaccine or a placebo. Each CDR3 is given without its conserved first and last residue. Each record gives: V gene, CDR3 protein.

TRBV10-3 AISDSGARGYT
TRBV6-5 ASSSGTGADTQY
TRBV7-8 ASSFRGRPYEQY
TRBV6-6 ASSWSQYSNQPQH
TRBV9 ASSVIPGTDNNEQF
TRBV19 ASSILVSETQY
TRBV6-5 ASSIGQGPYGYT
TRBV6-1 ASSELWDGSYGYT
TRBV6-2/TRBV6-3 ASSYAVGRRRE
TRBV30 AWSRWTEPPGYT
TRBV3-1/TRBV3-2 ASSRGWDSPLH
TRBV27 ASSLTGTSGSITDTQY
TRBV6-5 ASSYLIGHNTGELF